The 8 T cell receptor beta chains in this list originate from one sample, sequenced in a study of blood T cells in healthy people across ages. Primed by a sample-barcoded 5' primer and a J-beta primer mix, a second PCR proceeded for about 6 to 11 cycles. TCRdb re-called the 5' RACE reads with MiXCR, one entry per CDR3 protein. This sample has over a million distinct CDR3 sequences; 40% to 50% occur once, and the top ten carry about 20%. Sample: blood. The receptors originated from a woman aged 55-69 years in good health.

This clonotype was seen a few times. The chain is built from TRBV28 and TRBJ2-7; D might be TRBD1 or TRBD2, each matching 6 bases. V gave up 3 bases and J gave up 5 bases, with 17 bases separating them. The CDR3 consists of 15 residues. CDR1 is MDHEN, CDR2 SYDVKM, per germline. CDR3 amino acids: CASSFPPGGRNEQYF. The CDR3, as DNA: TGTGCCAGCAGTTTCCCTCCTGGGGGGCGCAACGAGCAGTACTTC.

The table lists this clonotype with a few counts. CDR3 region: CASSPGQGTKNIQYF. CDR3 nucleotide sequence: TGTGCCAGCAGCCCGGGACAGGGCACCAAAAACATTCAGTACTTC. The chain is built from TRBV6-5 and TRBJ2-4; 9 bases align to TRBD1. The V segment lost 6 bases and the J segment 2 bases; nucleotides outside the gene matches: 5. CDR1 MNHEY and CDR2 SVGAGI come from the germline V gene. The CDR3 spans 15 residues.

This clonotype has just a few counts. The gene calls are TRBV4-1 and TRBJ2-1; D call uncertain. Germline loops: CDR1 MGHRA, CDR2 YSYEKL. The CDR3 is 15 amino acids. V lost 0 bases and J lost 3, with 9 bases in between. The CDR3 nucleotides read TGCGCCAGCAGCCAAGAATCGTACAGCTACAATGAGCAGTTCTTC. Its protein is CASSQESYSYNEQFF.

J is TRBJ2-5 and V is TRBV29-1; D possibly uses TRBD1 or TRBD2 (5 bases each). The end of the DNA fits TRBJ2-7 better, so the J call may be wrong. Germline V gene sequence: CDR1 SQVTM, CDR2 ANQGSEA. The CDR3 is 12 amino acids. This CDR3 reads CSVAGGGDEQYF. In DNA form, the CDR3 reads TGCAGCGTTGCTGGTGGGGGTGACGAGCAGTACTTC.

This clonotype appeared a few times. This chain links TRBV29-1 with TRBJ2-4; tentatively, D is TRBD2 (5 bases). V lost 4 bases and J lost 13, with 14 bases in between. Germline-derived CDR1 and CDR2 are SQVTM and ANQGSEA. This CDR3 has 11 amino acids. CDR3 loop: CSVVEAGEQYF. CDR3 bases: TGCAGCGTTGTGGAAGCTGGGGAGCAGTACTTC.

This clonotype was seen a single time. The chain has TRBV20-1 and TRBJ2-7; D might be TRBD1 (5 bases). V gave up 3 bases and J gave up 2 bases, with 14 bases separating them. CDR3 length: 14 residues. Germline CDR1 is DFQATT and CDR2 is SNEGSKA (reference sequence). CDR3 DNA sequence: TGCAGTGCTAGCCCCGGACAAGGAACCTACGAGCAGTACTTC. It specifies CSASPGQGTYEQYF.

This clonotype was seen more than once but under ten times. The genes are TRBV20-1 and TRBJ1-4; no definite D call. The germline V gene has CDR1 DFQATT and CDR2 SNEGSKA (reference sequence). This CDR3 is 14 amino acids long. The germline V and J ends were trimmed by 3 bases and 8 bases, with 16 bases remaining between them. The CDR3 is CSARGLGFDEKLFF. The CDR3 DNA reads as TGCAGTGCTAGGGGTTTGGGTTTCGACGAAAAACTGTTTTTT.

V gene TRBV30 combines with J gene TRBJ2-5, with D hard to call. Germline lookup yields CDR1 GTSNPN and CDR2 SVGIG (reference sequence). This CDR3 has 15 amino acids. Trimming took 4 bases from V and 1 from J, leaving 16 bases between them. In DNA, the CDR3 is TGTGCCTGGACGCACCAACGGGCCCCCCAAGAGACCCAGTACTTC. This translates into CAWTHQRAPQETQYF.